A single sample is the source of the 6 T cell receptor beta chains below, sequenced in a study of read filtering for tumor transcriptome and immune sequencing. Molecular barcoded adaptors covering alpha/delta and beta/gamma chains were used on roughly 400 ng RNA. TCRdb re-called the reads with MiXCR, one entry per CDR3 protein. Of fewer than 35,000 distinct CDR3 sequences listed, under 20% are singletons. Material for sequencing was a population of CD138-negative cells sorted from bone marrow. The receptors were sampled from a donor at least 40 years old with multiple myeloma.

A word on this clonotype: Germline and junction disagree at one end, which may indicate a read error. This chain uses TRBV6-5 with TRBJ2-5, with D hard to call. The CDR3 extends over 14 amino acids. From germline, CDR1 is MNHEY and CDR2 SVGAGI. Here the CDR3 DNA reads TGTGCCAGCAGGGGCGGACGGGCCCAAGAGACCCTGTACTTC. Its protein is CASRGGRAQETLYF.

This clonotype was found once. A far larger clone is just one base off, so this is likely a read error. The chain is built from TRBV7-6 and TRBJ2-1, with 13 positions matching TRBD2. The germline gives CDR1 SGHVS, CDR2 FNYEAQ. V shed 5 bases and J 8 bases; nucleotides not matched to a gene: 9. The CDR3 extends over 16 amino acids. The DNA of the CDR3 is TGTGCCAGCAGCCACACCGGGACTAGCGGGGTCTATGAGCAGTTCTTC. Translating it yields CASSHTGTSGVYEQFF.

This clonotype was counted at least ten times. V and J are TRBV29-1 and TRBJ1-2; 7 bases align to TRBD1. V trimming: 2 bases; J trimming: 3 bases; junction bases outside the gene matches: 6. Per the germline V gene, CDR1 is SQVTM and CDR2 is ANQGSEA. CDR3 length: 14 amino acids. CDR3 sequence reads: CSVETYRGDYGYTF. The CDR3 region has the DNA TGCAGCGTTGAAACTTACAGGGGTGACTATGGCTACACCTTC.

This clonotype was seen many times. The chain uses TRBV9 and TRBJ2-7, with TRBD1 identical over 8 bases. Germline V gene sequence: CDR1 SGDLS, CDR2 YYNGEE. V lost 2 bases to trimming and J lost 5 bases; unmatched junction nucleotides: 3. The CDR3 is 13 residues long. CDR3 in DNA: TGTGCCAGCAGCGTCCTACAGGGGGACGAGCAGTACTTC. This gives the protein CASSVLQGDEQYF.

This clonotype was found many times. A much larger clone differs by one base, so this may be a read error. The rearrangement uses TRBV3-1 and TRBJ1-1; D gene unclear. Germline CDR1 reads LGHDT; CDR2 reads YNNKEL (reference sequence). This CDR3 region has 12 residues. The V end lost 4 bases, the J end lost 5 bases, and 8 bases lay between the germline ends. The CDR3 spells CASSPIGTEAFF. CDR3 nucleotide sequence: TGTGCCAGCAGCCCGATAGGGACTGAAGCTTTCTTT.

About this clonotype itself: Possible read error: a much larger clone is one base away. The V call is TRBV19, the J call TRBJ1-5, with D perhaps matching TRBD1 (6 bases). The CDR3 length is 15 residues. V dropped 11 bases and J dropped 0 bases, with 17 bases sitting between them. CDR1 LNHDA and CDR2 SQIVND come from the germline V gene (reference sequence). The CDR3 is CAGTDRHYSNQPQHF. The CDR3 DNA reads as TGTGCCGGTACAGACAGGCATTATAGCAATCAGCCCCAGCATTTT.